The present T cell receptor (beta chain) was sequenced within a study of T-cell reconstitution after alpha-beta-depleted transplantation in children (dated by TCRdb to 2015 to 2016). Concerning the study at large: Using TCR repertoire profiling, the study followed T-cell immune reconstitution in a quantitative way in children after TCRalphabeta/CD19-depleted allogeneic hematopoietic cell transplantation. General findings and caveats noted by the study authors: In some patients, the high TCRbeta diversity seen at day 60 was put down to recipient T cells and intrathymic progenitors that had survived conditioning. The apparently early alphabetaT-cell count recovery about two months after transplant was reportedly dependent on only several hundred rapidly expanded clones derived from non-depleted graft cells. The frequencies of hyperexpanded clones fell over the following months, and after one year, T-cell counts and TCRbeta diversity were mostly attributed to newly produced T cells.

In light of the paper, this sample's treatment or condition label describes: allogeneic hematopoietic cell transplantation with graft depleted of TCRalphabeta T cells and CD19 B cells. The children who served as transplant recipients had been given grafts of TCRalphabeta/CD19-depleted allogeneic hematopoietic cells. In the germline V gene (reference sequence), CDR1 corresponds to LGHDT and CDR2 to YNNKEL. From cysteine to phenylalanine, the CDR3 is 15 amino acids long. The sequence is cut down to CDR3 DNA, 45 bases in frame from base 1. V loses 1 base, J loses 1 base, and the germline ends lie 10 bases apart. Concerning this clonotype: Its antigen is unknown. Qualities for individual bases were not recorded, and no much larger clone is one base off.

Libraries came from PCR. Reads for this sample came from an Illumina HiSeq 2500. To normalize quantification of the TCRbeta repertoire, the TCR libraries were built with molecular barcoding that relied on unique molecular identifiers. The public sequencing data were trimmed at Q25 with fastp and processed into clonotypes with MiXCR by TCRdb, which kept only in-frame beta chains. Duplicate CDR3 protein sequences are folded into a single record with the most common DNA and genes. Counted in this sample were 500,000 to 600,000 distinct CDR3 sequences; about a quarter of them appeared once. Around 36% of the sample lies in the top ten.

The clonotype comes from a boy under three years old with Wiskott-Aldrich syndrome, due to receive a stem cell transplant. The source was PBMCs, collected before TCRalphabeta/CD19-depleted stem cell transplant. Recombination joined TRBV3-1 with TRBJ2-5; the D segment cannot be called with confidence. Read as DNA, the sequence is TGTGCCAGCAGCCAAGTGGATGGGTTCCAAGAGACCCAGTACTTC. This translates into CASSQVDGFQETQYF.